This T cell receptor beta chain was obtained from a study of early T cells in non-severe SARS-CoV-2 infection. Whole-study context: The chains were unpaired, and the sequenced material was bulk RNA from unsorted whole blood.

This clonotype was detected many times. A single record per CDR3 protein comes from TCRdb applying MiXCR to the 5' RACE reads. This table has more than 65,000 distinct CDR3 sequences, around 13% appearing once. Germline V gene lookup returns CDR1 LNHDA and CDR2 SQIVND (reference sequence). The CDR3 contains 16 residues. V was clipped by 1 base and J by 2 bases, with 12 bases between them. The chain carries TRBV19 and TRBJ2-4, with a possible D match to TRBD1 (6 bases). This receptor was taken from an adult who was a healthcare worker with PCR-confirmed SARS-CoV-2 infection or an uninfected control (not recorded which). Sequencing was performed on whole blood. CDR3 in amino acids: CASSIAPTGSKNIQYF. The DNA of the CDR3 is TGTGCCAGTAGTATAGCTCCGACAGGTTCCAAAAACATTCAGTACTTC.